One and the same sample provided the 17 T cell receptor beta chains below, sequenced in a study of T cell responses to AZD1222 COVID-19 vaccine. Only in-frame clones appear in the TCRdb table, and some are missing; sequencing was by immunoSEQ multiplex PCR. The sample carries about 130,000 clones, about 80% recorded once. The specimen comprised peripheral blood, sampled on day 0 of AZD1222 vaccination. These receptors came from an adult in good health.

The J gene is TRBJ1-2, the V gene TRBV29-1, with D possibly matching TRBD1 (5 bases). The CDR3 totals 10 residues. V lost 4 bases, J lost 8 bases, and 8 bases lay in between. From germline, CDR1 is SQVTM and CDR2 ANQGSEA. The DNA for the CDR3 is TGCAGCGTTGCGGGGGGAGGCTACACCTTC. Protein: CSVAGGGYTF. The full variable domain, completed using reference TRBV29-1 and TRBJ1-2, is SAVISQKPSRDICQRGTSLTIQCQVDSQVTMMFWYRQQPGQSLTLIATANQGSEATYESGFVIDKFPISRPNLTFSTLTVSNMSPEDSSIYLCSVAGGGYTFGSGTRLTVV.

This sequence joins TRBV5-5 and TRBJ2-1; a possible D gene is TRBD2 (6 bases). The CDR3 extends over 15 amino acids. Germline V gene data show CDR1 as SGHKS and CDR2 as YYEKEE (reference sequence). V dropped 2 bases and J dropped 2 bases, with 11 bases sitting between them. CDR3 residues: CASSLARGTYNEQFF. CDR3 nucleotides: TGTGCCAGCAGCTTAGCGCGGGGAACCTACAATGAGCAGTTCTTC.

This clone has a count of ten or more. Different DNA sequences within this sample yield the same CDR3. The rearrangement joins TRBV6-1 to TRBJ1-2; D remains ambiguous. V was pared by 2 bases and J by 0 bases, with 4 bases between. Germline V gene sequence: CDR1 MNHNS, CDR2 SASEGT. The CDR3 length is 13 residues. The CDR3 spells CASSETANYGYTF. The CDR3, as DNA: TGTGCCAGCAGTGAAACAGCTAACTATGGCTACACCTTC.

The chain carries TRBV5-5 and TRBJ1-6; a weak D match, TRBD1 (5 bases). This CDR3 region has 16 residues. CDR1 and CDR2 from the germline V gene are SGHKS and YYEKEE (reference sequence). Trimming took off 4 bases at V and 4 bases at J, with 15 bases between the two ends. The CDR3 protein is CASSPGGDAYNSPLHF. CDR3 nucleotides: TGTGCCAGCAGCCCCGGGGGGGACGCTTATAATTCACCCCTCCACTTT.

This chain joins TRBV28 and TRBJ1-5; D is possibly TRBD1 (6 bases). CDR1 is MDHEN, CDR2 SYDVKM, per germline. V was clipped by 6 bases and J by 3 bases, with 15 bases between them. This CDR3 spans 15 amino acids. CDR3 in DNA: TGTGCCAGCAGAAGCCAGGGGATCAACAATCAGCCCCAGCATTTT. Translation gives CASRSQGINNQPQHF.

This clone was observed a single time. This chain links TRBV19 with TRBJ1-2; unclear D gene. Deletions cut 8 bases from V and 6 bases from J, with 16 bases between. Germline V gene lookup returns CDR1 LNHDA and CDR2 SQIVND (reference sequence). The CDR3 length is 13 residues. The CDR3 spells CASALRGSDGYTF. CDR3 bases: TGTGCCAGTGCCCTGCGAGGATCGGATGGCTACACCTTC.

The chain uses TRBV28 and TRBJ1-4, with D possibly being TRBD1 (6 bases). Trimming pared 3 bases from V and 0 bases from J, leaving 8 bases between. The CDR3 is made up of 15 amino acids. Germline V lookup: CDR1 MDHEN, CDR2 SYDVKM. CDR3 sequence: CASSFEGATNEKLFF. The CDR3 nucleotides are TGTGCCAGCAGTTTCGAGGGGGCAACTAATGAAAAACTGTTTTTT.

The V call is TRBV6-1, the J call TRBJ1-3; no clear D. Per the germline V gene, CDR1 is MNHNS and CDR2 is SASEGT. The CDR3 consists of 15 residues. V dropped 1 base and J dropped 3 bases, with 10 bases sitting between them. The DNA of the CDR3 is TGTGCCAGCAGTGAAGGTCGGGTACTTGGAAACACCATATATTTT. This translates into CASSEGRVLGNTIYF.

The V gene is TRBV6-5, the J gene TRBJ2-7; D uncertain. The CDR3 totals 14 residues. Germline V gives CDR1 MNHEY, CDR2 SVGAGI. V lost 2 bases, J lost 4 bases, and 12 bases lay in between. The CDR3 protein is CASSYRQALYEQYF. CDR3 bases: TGTGCCAGCAGTTACCGGCAGGCCTTATACGAGCAGTACTTC.

The chain uses TRBV7-9 and TRBJ1-2; 8 nucleotides match TRBD1. CDR3 length equals 15 residues. In germline, CDR1 is SEHNR, CDR2 FQNEAQ (reference sequence). J was trimmed by 3 bases and V by 3 bases; bases with no gene match: 6. The CDR3 here is CASSFGQGSYYGYTF. For the CDR3, the DNA is TGTGCCAGCAGCTTCGGACAGGGCTCGTACTATGGCTACACCTTC.

This clone appeared once. J is TRBJ1-2 and V is TRBV3-1 (or the pseudogene TRBV3-2); no reliable D call. Germline CDR1 reads LGHDT; CDR2 reads YNNKEL (reference sequence). V shed 0 bases and J shed 7 bases, with 6 bases lying between them. The CDR3 is 12 residues long. The CDR3 protein is CASSQDYGGYTF. The DNA of the CDR3 is TGTGCCAGCAGCCAAGATTATGGTGGCTACACCTTC.

In its sample, this clone was seen many times. The chain joins TRBV27 to TRBJ2-2; D gene uncertain. The CDR3 contains 14 residues. V was pared by 5 bases and J by 0 bases, with 7 bases between. CDR1 is MNHEY and CDR2 is SMNVEV in the germline V gene (reference sequence). CDR3: CASSKAANTGELFF. The CDR3 DNA follows: TGTGCCAGCAGTAAGGCAGCGAACACCGGGGAGCTGTTTTTT.

J is TRBJ1-6 and V is TRBV5-1, with a weak D call TRBD1 (5 bases). The CDR3 is 14 residues long. The V gene lost 4 bases and the J gene lost 7 bases, with 12 bases spanning the gap. CDR1 is SGHRS, CDR2 YFSETQ, per germline. CDR3 sequence (DNA): TGCGCCAGCAGCATCGGGACGGCAAATTCACCCCTCCACTTT. Its protein product is CASSIGTANSPLHF. The full variable domain, its missing parts supplied by reference TRBV5-1 and TRBJ1-6, is KAGVTQTPRYLIKTRGQQVTLSCSPISGHRSVSWYQQTPGQGLQFLFEYFSETQRNKGNFPGRFSGRQFSNSRSEMNVSTLELGDSALYLCASSIGTANSPLHFGNGTRLTVT.

The V gene is TRBV18, the J gene TRBJ1-2; D gene uncertain. The V end was cut by 0 bases, the J end by 2 bases, with 7 bases between. The germline CDR1 and CDR2 sequences are KGHSH and LQKENI. The CDR3 consists of 14 residues. CDR3 DNA sequence: TGTGCCAGCTCACCACCGGCAGAAAACTATGGCTACACCTTC. The encoded protein is CASSPPAENYGYTF.

This clone appeared a single time. V gene TRBV18 combines with J gene TRBJ1-1; 10 bases match TRBD1. V lost 3 bases and J lost 3; bases outside the gene matches: 4. Per germline, CDR1 KGHSH and CDR2 LQKENI. The CDR3 consists of 15 residues. The CDR3 protein is CASSPLGTGDTEAFF. The DNA of the CDR3 is TGTGCCAGCTCACCTTTGGGGACAGGGGACACTGAAGCTTTCTTT.

The chain employs TRBV7-8 and TRBJ2-7, with 7 bases matching TRBD2. The CDR3 is 20 amino acids. Germline loops: CDR1 SGHVS, CDR2 FQNEAQ. Trimming at V came to 5 bases and at J to 3 bases, leaving 25 bases not matched to a gene. CDR3 bases: TGTGCCAGCAGCCTCTCTCCCGGACTAGGCGACCCTCGGGCTCTCTACGAGCAGTACTTC. It codes for CASSLSPGLGDPRALYEQYF.

The chain recombines TRBV7-9 with TRBJ2-7, with D tentatively TRBD1 (5 bases). CDR3 length equals 15 residues. Per the germline V gene, CDR1 is SEHNR and CDR2 is FQNEAQ (reference sequence). The V and J ends lost 5 bases and 6 bases respectively, with 20 bases between them. The CDR3, as DNA: TGTGCCAGCAGCCCTCTACCCGGACAAGTCGGCGAGCAGTACTTC. This sequence encodes CASSPLPGQVGEQYF.